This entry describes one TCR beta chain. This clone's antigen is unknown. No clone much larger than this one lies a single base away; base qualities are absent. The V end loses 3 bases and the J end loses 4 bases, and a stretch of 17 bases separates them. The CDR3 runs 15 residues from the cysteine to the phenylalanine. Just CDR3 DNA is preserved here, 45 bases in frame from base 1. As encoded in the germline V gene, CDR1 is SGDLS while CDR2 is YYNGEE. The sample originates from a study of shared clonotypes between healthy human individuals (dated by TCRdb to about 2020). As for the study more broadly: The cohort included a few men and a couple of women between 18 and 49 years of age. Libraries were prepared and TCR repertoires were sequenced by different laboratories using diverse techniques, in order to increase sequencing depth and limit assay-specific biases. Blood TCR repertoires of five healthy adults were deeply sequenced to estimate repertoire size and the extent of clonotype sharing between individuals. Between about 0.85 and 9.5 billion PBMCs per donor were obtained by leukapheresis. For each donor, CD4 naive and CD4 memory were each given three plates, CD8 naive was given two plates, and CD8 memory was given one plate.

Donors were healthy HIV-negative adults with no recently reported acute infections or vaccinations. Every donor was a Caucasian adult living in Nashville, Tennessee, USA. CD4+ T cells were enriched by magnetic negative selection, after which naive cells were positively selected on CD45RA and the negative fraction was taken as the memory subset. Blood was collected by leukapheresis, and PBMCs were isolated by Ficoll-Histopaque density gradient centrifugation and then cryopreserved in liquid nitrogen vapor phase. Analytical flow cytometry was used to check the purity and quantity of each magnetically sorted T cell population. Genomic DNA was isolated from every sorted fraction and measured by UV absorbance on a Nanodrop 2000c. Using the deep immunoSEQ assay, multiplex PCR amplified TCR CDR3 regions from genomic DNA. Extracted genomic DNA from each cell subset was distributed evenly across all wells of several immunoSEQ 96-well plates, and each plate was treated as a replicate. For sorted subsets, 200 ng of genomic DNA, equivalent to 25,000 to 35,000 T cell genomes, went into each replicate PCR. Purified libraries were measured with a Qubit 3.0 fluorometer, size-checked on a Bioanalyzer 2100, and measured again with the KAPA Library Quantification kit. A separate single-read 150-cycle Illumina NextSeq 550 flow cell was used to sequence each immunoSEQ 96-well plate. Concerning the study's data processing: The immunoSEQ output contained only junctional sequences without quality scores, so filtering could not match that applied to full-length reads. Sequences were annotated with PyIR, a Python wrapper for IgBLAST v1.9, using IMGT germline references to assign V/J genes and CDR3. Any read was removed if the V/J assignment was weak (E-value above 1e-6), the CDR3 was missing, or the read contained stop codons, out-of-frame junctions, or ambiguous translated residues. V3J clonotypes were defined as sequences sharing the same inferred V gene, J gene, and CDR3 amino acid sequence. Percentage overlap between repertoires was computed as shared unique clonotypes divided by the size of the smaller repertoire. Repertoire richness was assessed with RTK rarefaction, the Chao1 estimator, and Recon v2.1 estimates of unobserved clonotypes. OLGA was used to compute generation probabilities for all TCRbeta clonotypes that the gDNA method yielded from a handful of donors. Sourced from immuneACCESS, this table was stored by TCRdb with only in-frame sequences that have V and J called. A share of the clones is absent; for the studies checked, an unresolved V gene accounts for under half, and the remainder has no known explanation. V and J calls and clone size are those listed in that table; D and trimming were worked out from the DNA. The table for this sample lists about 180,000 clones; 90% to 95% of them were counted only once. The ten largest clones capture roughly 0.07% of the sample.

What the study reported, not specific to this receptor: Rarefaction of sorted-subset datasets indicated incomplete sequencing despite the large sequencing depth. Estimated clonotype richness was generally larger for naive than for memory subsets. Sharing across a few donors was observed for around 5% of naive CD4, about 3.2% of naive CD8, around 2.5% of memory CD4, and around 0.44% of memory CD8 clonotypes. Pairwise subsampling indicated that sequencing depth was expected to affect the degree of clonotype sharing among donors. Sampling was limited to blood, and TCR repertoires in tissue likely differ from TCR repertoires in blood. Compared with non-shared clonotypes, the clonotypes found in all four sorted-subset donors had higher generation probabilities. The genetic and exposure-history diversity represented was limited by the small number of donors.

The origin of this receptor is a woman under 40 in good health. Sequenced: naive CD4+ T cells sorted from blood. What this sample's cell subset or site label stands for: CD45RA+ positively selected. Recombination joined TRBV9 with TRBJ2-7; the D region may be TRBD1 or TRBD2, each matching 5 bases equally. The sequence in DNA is TGTGCCAGCAGCGACTTCGGGGACCCCAGGTACGAGCAGTACTTC. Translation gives CASSDFGDPRYEQYF.